A single sample is the source of the 14 T cell receptor beta chains below, sequenced in a study of blood T cells in healthy people across ages. A second PCR, run for about 7 to 11 cycles, used a sample-barcoded 5' primer plus a J-beta primer mix. TCRdb ran MiXCR on the 5' RACE reads and lists one entry per CDR3 protein. This table holds about 1.8 million distinct CDR3 sequences, 49% found once. Sequenced: blood. These receptors originate from a woman in her 40s in good health.

The chain carries TRBV20-1 and TRBJ2-1; D gene uncertain. The germline V and J ends were trimmed by 5 bases and 0 bases, with 11 bases remaining between them. This CDR3 comprises 14 residues. Germline CDR1 DFQATT, CDR2 SNEGSKA (reference sequence). The CDR3 spells CSAPTTISYNEQFF. CDR3 nucleotides: TGCAGTGCTCCAACTACGATCTCCTACAATGAGCAGTTCTTC.

The chain is built from TRBV6-5 and TRBJ1-4; D is uncertain. The CDR3 is made up of 15 amino acids. Germline V CDR1 and CDR2: MNHEY, SVGAGI. V was cut by 0 bases and J by 6 bases, with 11 bases left in between. The CDR3 sequence is CASSYSPGWDEKLFF. The CDR3 bases are TGTGCCAGCAGTTACTCGCCAGGTTGGGATGAAAAACTGTTTTTT.

This clonotype was detected only a few times. This sequence joins TRBV13 and TRBJ1-2; weak D call: TRBD1 (6 bases). Trimming left V 2 bases short and J 1 base short, with 11 bases between. Germline V gene sequence: CDR1 PRHDT, CDR2 FYEKMQ (reference sequence). CDR3 length: 15 residues. The CDR3 DNA sequence: TGTGCCAGCAGCTTAATGCAGGGGAGTAACTATGGCTACACCTTC. Translation: CASSLMQGSNYGYTF.

The J gene is TRBJ1-5, the V gene TRBV12-3 or TRBV12-4, with D possibly matching TRBD1 (6 bases). The CDR3 sequence is 15 residues long. V dropped 8 bases and J dropped 0 bases, with 14 bases sitting between them. Written as DNA, the CDR3 is TGTGCCAGCTGGAGACAGGTTTATAGCAATCAGCCCCAGCATTTT. Encoded protein: CASWRQVYSNQPQHF.

The chain carries TRBV7-3 and TRBJ2-5, with D perhaps TRBD1 or TRBD2 (7 bases each). Germline V gene sequence: CDR1 SGHTA, CDR2 FQGTGA. Between the trimmed V and J ends, which lost 2 bases and 3 bases, there was a span of 16 bases. This CDR3 is built from 16 residues. In DNA, the CDR3 is TGTGCCAGCAGCTTAGGGTCGACAGGGAGGGAAGAGACCCAGTACTTC. Amino acids: CASSLGSTGREETQYF.

This clonotype was detected only a few times. The rearrangement joins TRBV7-8 to TRBJ2-3; 8 nucleotides match TRBD1. CDR3 size: 15 residues. CDR1 is SGHVS, CDR2 FQNEAQ, per germline. With 4 bases clipped from V and 2 bases from J, the junction kept 5 bases outside the gene matches. The CDR3 coding sequence is TGTGCCAGCAGCTCCGACAGGGGTCCCACAGATACGCAGTATTTT. This gives the protein CASSSDRGPTDTQYF.

The table lists this clonotype with a few counts. The chain couples TRBV12-3 or TRBV12-4 to TRBJ2-3; 9 bases match TRBD1. Trimming took 8 bases from V and 1 from J; bases not matched to a gene: 4. The CDR3 is 14 residues long. The CDR3 sequence is CASLDRGGTDTQYF. The CDR3 DNA is TGTGCCAGCCTCGACAGGGGGGGCACAGATACGCAGTATTTT.

In this sample, this clonotype turned up a few times. This sequence joins TRBV10-3 and TRBJ2-7, with 9 positions matching TRBD1. The CDR3 extends over 15 amino acids. From germline, CDR1 is ENHRY and CDR2 SYGVKD. V lost 1 base to trimming and J lost 3 bases; unmatched junction nucleotides: 4. For the CDR3, the DNA is TGTGCCATCAGTGAGTTGAGACAGGGGGTCTACGAGCAGTACTTC. It specifies CAISELRQGVYEQYF.

The J gene is TRBJ1-5, the V gene TRBV4-1; the D is unclear. From germline, CDR1 is MGHRA and CDR2 YSYEKL. The CDR3 loop spans 14 amino acids. With 0 bases removed from V and 5 bases from J, the gap between germline ends came to 8 bases. The CDR3 sequence is CASSQDFSDQPQHF. In nucleotides, the CDR3 is TGCGCCAGCAGCCAAGATTTCAGCGATCAGCCCCAGCATTTT.

This chain joins TRBV3-1 and TRBJ2-3; D is uncertain. The CDR3 spans 15 residues. V dropped 1 base and J dropped 1 base, with 9 bases sitting between them. The V gene's germline CDR1 is LGHDT and CDR2 YNNKEL (reference sequence). The CDR3 here is CASSQAIKGTDTQYF. DNA for the CDR3: TGTGCCAGCAGCCAAGCCATCAAAGGCACAGATACGCAGTATTTT.

CDR3 residues: CAISEPENLKPQYF. Here the CDR3 DNA reads TGTGCCATCAGTGAGCCGGAGAACCTAAAACCCCAGTACTTC. The chain carries TRBV10-3 and TRBJ2-5; no firm D call. CDR3 length: 14 residues. CDR1 and CDR2 from the germline V gene are ENHRY and SYGVKD. The V gene lost 2 bases and the J gene lost 9 bases, with 16 bases spanning the gap.

The chain joins TRBV7-3 to TRBJ2-3; perhaps TRBD2 as D (6 bases). The V and J ends lost 0 bases and 3 bases respectively, with 19 bases between them. CDR1 and CDR2 (germline): SGHTA, FQGTGA. There are 18 residues in the CDR3. CDR3 in amino acids: CASSLTFGRGEATDTQYF. In DNA, the CDR3 is TGTGCCAGCAGCTTAACATTCGGGCGCGGGGAAGCGACAGATACGCAGTATTTT.

A few counts support this clonotype. The chain is built from TRBV12-3 or TRBV12-4 and TRBJ2-7; no clear D gene. This CDR3 is built from 15 residues. The V and J ends lost 6 bases and 7 bases respectively, with 22 bases between them. CDR3: CASSPWGLNVSEQYF. The CDR3 nucleotides read TGTGCCAGCAGCCCGTGGGGTTTAAATGTTTCAGAGCAGTACTTC.

This clonotype was seen only a few times. The V gene is TRBV5-1, the J gene TRBJ2-3; weak D call: TRBD1 (6 bases). CDR1 and CDR2 (germline): SGHRS, YFSETQ. CDR3 length: 14 amino acids. V shed 0 bases and J shed 6 bases, with 11 bases lying between them. DNA for the CDR3: TGCGCCAGCAGCTTGGGATACCAGGGGGATACGCAGTATTTT. Its protein is CASSLGYQGDTQYF.